Shown below are 9 T cell receptor beta chains from a single sample sequenced in a study of CD8 T cells in Susac syndrome. RNA, at 0.5 to 1 ug, was reverse transcribed with random hexamers. TCRdb re-analysed the immunoSEQ multiplex PCR reads in MiXCR, keeping a single row per CDR3 protein. The sample holds approximately 170,000 distinct CDR3 sequences, roughly 94% seen once. Sequencing used CD4+ T cells from PBMCs. These receptors came from a human donor with multiple sclerosis.

This chain joins TRBV3-1 and TRBJ1-1; no clear D. This CDR3 comprises 15 residues. V gave up 2 bases and J gave up 3 bases, with 13 bases separating them. Germline-derived CDR1 and CDR2 are LGHDT and YNNKEL (reference sequence). This CDR3 is CASSQSSGMDTEAFF. CDR3 nucleotide sequence: TGTGCCAGCAGCCAATCCAGCGGGATGGACACTGAAGCTTTCTTT.

There are a few counts of this clonotype. This chain uses TRBV7-8 with TRBJ2-1; 7 positions agree with TRBD1. The CDR3 has 13 residues. Germline V gene sequence: CDR1 SGHVS, CDR2 FQNEAQ. The V and J ends lost 8 bases and 6 bases, in that order; junction bases with no gene match: 7. The CDR3 is CASSWDSFNEQFF. The CDR3 DNA reads as TGTGCCAGCTCCTGGGACAGCTTCAATGAGCAGTTCTTC.

The chain recombines TRBV11-1 with TRBJ2-7, with 10 bases identical to TRBD1. Trimming at V came to 2 bases and at J to 4 bases, leaving 8 bases not matched to a gene. The germline V gene encodes CDR1 SGHAT and CDR2 FQDESV (reference sequence). CDR3 size: 16 residues. The CDR3 is CASSLSRTGGRYEQYF. DNA of the CDR3: TGTGCCAGCAGCTTATCACGGACAGGGGGTCGATACGAGCAGTACTTC.

V and J are TRBV18 and TRBJ2-7; possibly TRBD1 for D (6 bases). This CDR3 has 11 residues. V was shortened by 4 bases and J by 5 bases, with 6 bases between the two germline ends. The germline CDR1 and CDR2 sequences are KGHSH and LQKENI. The CDR3 bases are TGTGCCAGCTCACGACAGGACGAGCAGTACTTC. It codes for CASSRQDEQYF.

This sequence joins TRBV7-9 and TRBJ2-1; no clear D gene. Trimming took off 2 bases at V and 6 bases at J, with 14 bases between the two ends. The CDR3 runs to 15 residues. The germline CDR1 and CDR2 sequences are SEHNR and FQNEAQ (reference sequence). The CDR3 DNA reads as TGTGCCAGCAGCTTAACAGCTGGGATGATCAATGAGCAGTTCTTC. Translating it yields CASSLTAGMINEQFF.

This clonotype was seen a handful of times. The rearrangement joins TRBV3-1 to TRBJ2-7, with D possibly being TRBD1 or TRBD2 (5 bases each). Germline V gives CDR1 LGHDT, CDR2 YNNKEL (reference sequence). The CDR3 is 11 residues long. With 6 bases removed from V and 3 bases from J, the gap between germline ends came to 6 bases. DNA of the CDR3: TGTGCCAGCAGTGGGGGCTACGAGCAGTACTTC. Residues: CASSGGYEQYF.

The chain joins TRBV6-2 or TRBV6-3 to TRBJ1-5, with 7 bases that match TRBD1. J was trimmed by 0 bases and V by 6 bases; bases with no gene match: 8. The CDR3 has 16 amino acids. Looked up from germline, CDR1 is MNHEY and CDR2 is SVGEGT. The CDR3 loop is CASRTFRGSSNQPQHF. For the CDR3, the DNA is TGTGCCAGCAGGACGTTCAGGGGGTCTAGCAATCAGCCCCAGCATTTT.

Notes on this clonotype: One junction end disagrees with the germline gene, perhaps due to a read error. The chain is built from TRBV20-1 and TRBJ1-1; D ambiguous. This CDR3 has 10 amino acids. Germline CDR1 and CDR2: DFQATT and SNEGSKA (reference sequence). The CDR3 region has the DNA TGCAGTGCTTACGACGCTGAACCTTTCTTT. Its translation: CSAYDAEPFF.

The CDR3, as DNA: TGCAGCGCCGGACAGACACGAAGTGCTTTCTTT. Translated, it gives CSAGQTRSAFF. V gene TRBV29-1 combines with J gene TRBJ1-1, with D possibly matching TRBD1 (6 bases). Germline-derived CDR1 and CDR2 are SQVTM and ANQGSEA. V was shortened by 7 bases and J by 11 bases, with 17 bases between the two germline ends. This CDR3 is 11 amino acids long.